This T cell receptor beta chain was sequenced during a study of memory CD4+ T cells and cytomegalovirus serostatus. Across the study: Donors were healthy Belgian adults, under ten CMV seropositive and some 24 seronegative.

Single viable CD3+CD4+CD8-CD45RO+ cells were sorted as the memory CD4+ T cells. Serum IgG to CMV pp150, pp28, p38 and p52 defined serostatus. Notes on the study in general: The CMV-associated TCR signature appears largely within the CD4+ memory repertoire. Median bootstrapped AUC for CMV status was just under 0.97 originally, 0.85 to 0.92 US-trained.

A word on this clone: Its antigen is currently unknown.

Libraries were prepared by immunoSEQ multiplex PCR; TCRdb keeps only in-frame clonotypes and omits some of them. The table records over 65,000 clones, around 80% of them present only once. Looked up from germline, CDR1 is SGHNT and CDR2 is YENEEA. J gave up 1 base and V 0 bases, and 2 bases lay outside the gene matches. The length of the CDR3 is 15 residues. The material sequenced was memory CD4+ T cells from blood. The V and J genes are TRBV11-3 and TRBJ2-7; TRBD1 agrees at 8 bases. The TCR originated in an adult in good health and CMV-seropositive. The CDR3 nucleotides are TGTGCCAGCAGCTTAGAAACAGGGGGATCCTACGAGCAGTACTTC. The encoded protein is CASSLETGGSYEQYF. Full variable domain (missing parts from reference TRBV11-3 and TRBJ2-7): EAGVVQSPRYKIIEKKQPVAFWCNPISGHNTLYWYLQNLGQGPELLIRYENEEAVDDSQLPKDRFSAERLKGVDSTLKIQPAELGDSAVYLCASSLETGGSYEQYFGPGTRLTVT.